This entry is about one T cell receptor beta chain. Its antigen is unidentified. Making TCR cDNA involved 5'RACE template switching, which added UMIs and a universal primer site. MiXCR, run by TCRdb on the 5' RACE reads, gives a single entry per CDR3 protein. The table includes about 330,000 distinct CDR3 sequences, around 6.8% detected once. This CDR3 comprises 13 residues. Trimming stripped 5 bases from V and 2 bases from J, with 9 bases between. Germline CDR1 is SGHNT and CDR2 is YYREEE (reference sequence). The data belong to a study of T cells after yellow fever vaccination. Study-level findings and limits: Highly abundant clonotypes carried over from the bulk population could end up in FACS-sorted repertoires as contaminants. A small share of clonotypes appeared in both CD4 and CD8 compartments.

The gene calls are TRBV5-4 and TRBJ2-3; the D call may be TRBD1 or TRBD2 (5 bases each). This clonotype was obtained from a man between 18 and 35 years old who received the YFV17D yellow fever vaccine. Sequences were derived from PBMCs, sampled about 41 days after the first yellow fever vaccination. The CDR3 loop is CASRGDPTDTQYF. CDR3 DNA sequence: TGTGCCAGCAGGGGGGACCCCACAGATACGCAGTATTTT.